This T cell receptor beta chain was obtained from a study of human T cells and chemical hapten exposure. As the library was built, unique molecular identifiers were attached to individual cDNA molecules. TCRdb analysed the RACE reads with MiXCR anew, one entry per CDR3 protein. The sample comprises about 120,000 distinct CDR3 sequences, roughly 10% of which are singletons, and approximately 2.5% rests with the top ten. A few counts support this clonotype. Its antigen is currently unknown. Between the trimmed V and J ends, which lost 6 bases and 6 bases, there was a span of 16 bases. Germline CDR1 and CDR2: SGHTA and FQGTGA. The CDR3 contains 14 residues. Study-level findings and limits: No change in TCRs above 1 in 1000 frequency was produced by DPC sensitization.

Time point of the sample: patch test 3, about 24 weeks after DPC sensitization. The treatment was: therapeutic diphenylcyclopropenone sensitization with weekly scalp DPC. This TCR was sampled from a woman in her forties or fifties with alopecia areata. Some clones in this sample may be carry-over from other donors' samples. Sequencing was performed on whole blood, taken in connection with sensitization to the hapten diphenylcyclopropenone (DPC). The chain links TRBV7-3 to TRBJ2-3; a weak D match, TRBD1 (7 bases). The CDR3 DNA reads TGTGCCAGCAGTACAGGGGACCGGGGGGATACGCAGTATTTT. Residues: CASSTGDRGDTQYF.